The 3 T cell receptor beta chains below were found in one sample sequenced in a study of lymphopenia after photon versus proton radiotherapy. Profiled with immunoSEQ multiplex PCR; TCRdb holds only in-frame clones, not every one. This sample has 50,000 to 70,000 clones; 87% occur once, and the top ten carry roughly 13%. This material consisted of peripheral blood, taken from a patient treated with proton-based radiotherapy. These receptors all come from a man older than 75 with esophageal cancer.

CDR3 protein: CASSLFGTGVTEQYF. The CDR3 DNA follows: TGTGCCAGCAGCTTATTCGGGACAGGGGTTACCGAGCAGTACTTC. V and J are TRBV7-9 and TRBJ2-7, with TRBD1 matching 10 bases. Per germline, CDR1 SEHNR and CDR2 FQNEAQ (reference sequence). The CDR3 runs to 15 residues. V was clipped by 2 bases and J by 6 bases; unmatched bases: 7.

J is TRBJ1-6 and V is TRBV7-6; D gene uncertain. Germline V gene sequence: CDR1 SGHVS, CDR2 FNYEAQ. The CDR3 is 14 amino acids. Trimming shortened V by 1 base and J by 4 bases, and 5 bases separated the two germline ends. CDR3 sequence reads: CASSLEIYNSPLHF. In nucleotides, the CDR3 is TGTGCCAGCAGCTTAGAGATATATAATTCACCCCTCCACTTT.

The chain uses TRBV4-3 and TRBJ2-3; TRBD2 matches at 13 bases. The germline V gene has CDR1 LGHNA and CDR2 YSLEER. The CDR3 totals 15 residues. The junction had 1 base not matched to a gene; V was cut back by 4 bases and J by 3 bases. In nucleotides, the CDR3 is TGCGCCAGCAGCCTGGGACTAGCGGGGACAGATACGCAGTATTTT. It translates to CASSLGLAGTDTQYF.